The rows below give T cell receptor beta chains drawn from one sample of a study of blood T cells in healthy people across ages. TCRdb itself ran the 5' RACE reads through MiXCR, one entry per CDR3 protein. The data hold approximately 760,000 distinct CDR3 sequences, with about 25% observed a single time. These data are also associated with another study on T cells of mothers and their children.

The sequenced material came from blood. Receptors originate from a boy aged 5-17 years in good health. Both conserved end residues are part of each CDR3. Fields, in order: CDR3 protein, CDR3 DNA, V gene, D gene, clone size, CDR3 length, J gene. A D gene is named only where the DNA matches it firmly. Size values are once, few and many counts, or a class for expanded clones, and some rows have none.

CSARPPSRGNTGELFF TGCAGTGCCCGACCTCCTAGTAGAGGGAACACCGGGGAGCTGTTTTTT TRBV20-1 - once 16 TRBJ2-2
CASSPWTGYEQYF TGTGCCAGCAGCCCTTGGACAGGGTACGAGCAGTACTTC TRBV7-9 TRBD1 - 13 TRBJ2-7
CASSPRDLNEKLFF TGTGCCAGCAGCCCACGGGACCTAAATGAAAAACTGTTTTTT TRBV7-8 - - 14 TRBJ1-4
CASVIDNTSSFYGYTF TGTGCCAGCGTAATAGACAACACCTCTTCCTTCTATGGCTACACCTTC TRBV28 - - 16 TRBJ1-2
CATRLNTEAFF TGTGCCACCAGATTGAACACTGAAGCTTTCTTT TRBV24-1 - - 11 TRBJ1-1
CASSQEAVKNIQYF TGTGCCAGCAGCCAAGAAGCTGTCAAAAACATTCAGTACTTC TRBV3-1 - - 14 TRBJ2-4
CSAETESQYNEQFF TGCAGTGCCGAGACAGAAAGCCAGTACAATGAGCAGTTCTTC TRBV20-1 - - 14 TRBJ2-1
CASSLEASGTNNEQFF TGCGCCAGCAGCTTGGAGGCTAGCGGAACTAACAATGAGCAGTTCTTC TRBV5-1 TRBD2 - 16 TRBJ2-1
CASSQLGTGYEQYF TGCGCCAGCAGCCAGTTGGGCACAGGCTACGAGCAGTACTTC TRBV4-1 - - 14 TRBJ2-7
CASNQGAAGANVLTF TGTGCCAGCAACCAGGGGGCTGCTGGGGCCAACGTCCTGACTTTC TRBV2 TRBD1 few 15 TRBJ2-6
CASPTSGGPDTQYF TGTGCCAGCCCGACCTCTGGGGGACCAGATACGCAGTATTTT TRBV2 - - 14 TRBJ2-3
CASSLSSTGGETQYF TGTGCCAGCAGCTTATCCTCGACAGGGGGAGAGACCCAGTACTTC TRBV11-2 TRBD1 - 15 TRBJ2-5
CASNPAVTDTQYF TGTGCCAGCAATCCAGCAGTAACAGATACGCAGTATTTT TRBV2 - few 13 TRBJ2-3
CASSPGHLHETQYF TGTGCCAGCAGCCCCGGACATCTCCATGAGACCCAGTACTTC TRBV7-9 - few 14 TRBJ2-5
CASSSEAGSAYEQYF TGTGCCAGCAGTTCGGAAGCGGGGTCGGCCTACGAGCAGTACTTC TRBV6-5 TRBD2 few 15 TRBJ2-7
CASSEQGDTANEKLFF TGTGCCAGCAGTGAACAGGGGGACACAGCTAATGAAAAACTGTTTTTT TRBV6-1 TRBD1 - 16 TRBJ1-4
CSATEDSHGYTF TGCAGTGCTACCGAGGACAGCCATGGCTACACCTTC TRBV20-1 - few 12 TRBJ1-2
CASSSAPAETQYF TGTGCTAGCAGCTCAGCCCCGGCAGAGACCCAGTACTTC TRBV7-7 - few 13 TRBJ2-5
CASSLTGDEKLFF TGTGCCAGCAGCTTAACAGGGGATGAAAAACTGTTTTTT TRBV7-9 TRBD1 - 13 TRBJ1-4
CASSYIPLAGEGGELFF TGTGCCAGCAGTTACATCCCCCTAGCGGGAGAGGGCGGGGAGCTGTTTTTT TRBV6-5 TRBD2 few 17 TRBJ2-2
CASSGQGFNEQFF TGTGCCAGCAGCGGACAGGGTTTCAATGAGCAGTTCTTC TRBV3-1 TRBD1 - 13 TRBJ2-1